Following are 5 T cell receptor beta chains from one sample sequenced in a study of CD8 T cells in Susac syndrome. Reverse transcription of about 0.45 to 1 ug RNA was performed with random hexamers. TCRdb used MiXCR to reprocess the immunoSEQ multiplex PCR reads, holding one entry per CDR3 protein. The table includes roughly 130,000 distinct CDR3 sequences, about 95% detected once. Sample: CD4+ T cells from PBMCs. Receptor source: a human donor in good health.

The J gene is TRBJ1-2, the V gene TRBV20-1; TRBD1 matches 11 bases. The ends lost 0 bases at V and 3 bases at J; junction bases unmatched: 6. The germline CDR1 and CDR2 sequences are DFQATT and SNEGSKA (reference sequence). CDR3 length equals 16 residues. CDR3 region: CSAREGTGGKYYGYTF. CDR3 sequence (DNA): TGCAGTGCTAGAGAGGGGACAGGGGGTAAATACTATGGCTACACCTTC.

The sample holds one count of this clonotype. The rearrangement uses TRBV29-1 and TRBJ2-5, with 10 bases matching TRBD1. V gave up 6 bases and J gave up 2 bases; unmatched junction bases: 9. The CDR3 totals 15 residues. Per germline, CDR1 SQVTM and CDR2 ANQGSEA. CDR3 coding DNA: TGCAGCGTGGACACCGCGGACAGGGGGCAAGAGACCCAGTACTTC. Translation: CSVDTADRGQETQYF.

The chain carries TRBV5-1 and TRBJ1-2; D is unresolved. V was shortened by 4 bases and J by 0 bases, with 13 bases between the two germline ends. Looked up from germline, CDR1 is SGHRS and CDR2 is YFSETQ. The CDR3 runs to 15 residues. The CDR3 nucleotides read TGCGCCAGCAGCCCGAGGAACACCGCTAACTATGGCTACACCTTC. Its protein product is CASSPRNTANYGYTF.

The CDR3 sequence is CASSTGMGNTIYF. As DNA, the CDR3 is TGTGCCAGCTCAACAGGGATGGGAAACACCATATATTTT. This chain connects TRBV18 to TRBJ1-3, with D perhaps TRBD1 (6 bases). The germline V gene has CDR1 KGHSH and CDR2 LQKENI. The CDR3 runs 13 residues. V shed 5 bases and J shed 4 bases, with 9 bases lying between them.

The V gene is TRBV24-1, the J gene TRBJ2-2; TRBD2 matches at 7 bases. V shed 6 bases and J 2 bases; nucleotides not matched to a gene: 5. CDR1 KGHDR and CDR2 SFDVKD come from the germline V gene. The CDR3 extends over 15 amino acids. The CDR3 DNA sequence: TGTGCCACCAGTAGGAGCGGGACTAACACCGGGGAGCTGTTTTTT. It codes for CATSRSGTNTGELFF.